The 14 T cell receptor beta chains below come from one sample, sequenced in a study of T cell changes during pregnancy in multiple sclerosis. Sequenced by immunoSEQ multiplex PCR; TCRdb stores in-frame clones only, minus some. Seen here are around 71,000 clones, approximately 90% observed once, and the top ten hold about 1%. Sequencing was performed on peripheral blood, taken in the third trimester of pregnancy. Receptors were obtained from a female donor with multiple sclerosis, enrolled in a pregnancy study.

V is TRBV13 and J is TRBJ1-1, with a tentative D call TRBD1 (6 bases). From germline, CDR1 is PRHDT and CDR2 FYEKMQ (reference sequence). V lost 2 bases, J lost 3 bases, and 13 bases lay in between. The CDR3 extends over 15 amino acids. The CDR3 here is CASSLNGGADTEAFF. The CDR3 DNA follows: TGTGCCAGCAGCTTAAACGGGGGGGCGGACACTGAAGCTTTCTTT.

The CDR3 DNA reads as TGCGCCAGCAGCTTGAACGCGGGAGAGGGCACCGGGGAGCTGTTTTTT. Amino acid sequence: CASSLNAGEGTGELFF. This chain links TRBV5-1 with TRBJ2-2; TRBD2 matches 7 bases. Germline loops: CDR1 SGHRS, CDR2 YFSETQ. There are 16 residues in the CDR3. The V gene end was trimmed by 1 base and the J gene end by 4 bases; junction bases not matched to a gene: 7.

The chain employs TRBV28 and TRBJ2-2, with 8 bases identical to TRBD2. In germline, CDR1 is MDHEN, CDR2 SYDVKM. The CDR3 totals 16 residues. With V trimmed by 6 bases and J by 7 bases, 13 bases remained unmatched. The CDR3 coding sequence is TGTGCCAGCAGATTTACCAGCGGGAGTAGGGGCGGGGAGCTGTTTTTT. Translation gives CASRFTSGSRGGELFF.

The chain joins TRBV2 to TRBJ2-3, with D perhaps matching TRBD2 (5 bases). Germline lookup yields CDR1 SNHLY and CDR2 FYNNEI. Trimming left V 6 bases short and J 0 bases short, with 13 bases between. The CDR3 spans 15 residues. CDR3 nucleotide sequence: TGTGCCAGCAGCGCCCGACGGGGTAGCACAGATACGCAGTATTTT. It translates to CASSARRGSTDTQYF.

The rearrangement links TRBV5-1 to TRBJ2-4; 10 nucleotides agree with TRBD1. V dropped 4 bases and J dropped 0; count of bases not matched to a gene: 22. Germline assignment: CDR1 SGHRS and CDR2 YFSETQ. This CDR3 is built from 22 residues. The CDR3 sequence is CASSPGGDPGQGSPLAKNIQYF. The CDR3 DNA reads as TGCGCCAGCAGCCCAGGGGGGGACCCGGGACAGGGGTCTCCTCTAGCCAAAAACATTCAGTACTTC.

This clone has only one observation. V usage is TRBV19 and J usage is TRBJ2-5, with a possible D match to TRBD2 (6 bases). The length of the CDR3 is 15 residues. V dropped 1 base and J dropped 14 bases, with 23 bases sitting between them. Germline values: CDR1 LNHDA, CDR2 SQIVND (reference sequence). CDR3: CASSIGGGAGILTYF. The CDR3 coding sequence is TGTGCCAGTAGTATAGGTGGAGGGGCCGGGATTCTGACCTACTTC.

The chain uses TRBV6-1 and TRBJ1-5, with 8 bases lining up with TRBD1. This CDR3 contains 15 residues. Looked up from germline, CDR1 is MNHNS and CDR2 is SASEGT. V was pared by 2 bases and J by 4 bases, with 4 bases of the junction left unmatched. Here the CDR3 reads CASSEPGGWNQPQHF. The DNA for the CDR3 is TGTGCCAGCAGTGAACCAGGGGGCTGGAATCAGCCCCAGCATTTT.

V is TRBV9 and J is TRBJ1-3, with 10 bases aligning to TRBD1. Per the germline V gene, CDR1 is SGDLS and CDR2 is YYNGEE. The CDR3 covers 16 residues. Trimming removed 5 bases from V and 2 bases from J; junction bases left unmatched: 7. The chain's CDR3 is CASSGTGTGAGNTIYF. The CDR3 DNA sequence: TGTGCCAGCAGTGGCACCGGGACAGGGGCTGGAAACACCATATATTTT.

V and J are TRBV30 and TRBJ2-5; TRBD2 aligns across 14 bases. V was pared by 2 bases and J by 2 bases, with 4 bases of the junction left unmatched. The CDR3 runs 16 residues. Per the germline V gene, CDR1 is GTSNPN and CDR2 is SVGIG (reference sequence). CDR3 in amino acids: CAWSTTSGRVQETQYF. The CDR3 DNA reads TGTGCCTGGAGTACGACTAGCGGGAGGGTTCAAGAGACCCAGTACTTC.

The rearrangement uses TRBV10-2 and TRBJ2-4, with D possibly TRBD2 on 5 matching bases. CDR1 is WSHSY and CDR2 is SAAADI in the germline V gene. Trimming left V 4 bases short and J 0 bases short, with 13 bases between. This CDR3 spans 16 amino acids. CDR3 sequence reads: CASSGAEAVAKNIQYF. The CDR3 DNA is TGCGCCAGCAGTGGGGCAGAAGCGGTAGCCAAAAACATTCAGTACTTC.

The chain links TRBV5-1 to TRBJ2-1; 7 bases line up with TRBD2. Trimming removed 0 bases from V and 9 bases from J; junction bases left unmatched: 6. Germline V gives CDR1 SGHRS, CDR2 YFSETQ. This CDR3 is built from 14 residues. In DNA, the CDR3 is TGCGCCAGCAGCTTGGGAAGCCGGGAGGTTGAGCAGTTCTTC. Encoded protein: CASSLGSREVEQFF.

The chain carries TRBV29-1 and TRBJ1-2, with 7 bases matching TRBD1. The CDR3 runs 15 residues. V dropped 3 bases and J dropped 1; count of bases not matched to a gene: 8. CDR1 is SQVTM and CDR2 is ANQGSEA in the germline V gene. CDR3 amino acids: CSVDLTGVGNYGYTF. The DNA of the CDR3 is TGCAGCGTTGATCTTACAGGGGTGGGTAACTATGGCTACACCTTC.

The chain employs TRBV5-6 and TRBJ1-2; D is uncertain. The CDR3 consists of 14 residues. Trimming took off 1 base at V and 2 bases at J, with 9 bases between the two ends. Germline V lookup: CDR1 SGHDT, CDR2 YYEEEE. The CDR3 region is CASSLYRVNYGYTF. CDR3 in DNA: TGTGCCAGCAGCTTGTATCGAGTAAACTATGGCTACACCTTC. The full variable domain, in which reference TRBV5-6 and TRBJ1-2 provide the parts outside the CDR3, is DAGVTQSPTHLIKTRGQQVTLRCSPKSGHDTVSWYQQALGQGPQFIFQYYEEEERQRGNFPDRFSGHQFPNYSSELNVNALLLGDSALYLCASSLYRVNYGYTFGSGTRLTVV.

The chain recombines TRBV9 with TRBJ2-1, with 8 bases aligning to TRBD2. CDR1 and CDR2 from the germline V gene are SGDLS and YYNGEE. Trimming at V came to 5 bases and at J to 6 bases, leaving 13 bases not matched to a gene. The CDR3 has 16 residues. The CDR3 spells CASRGRAGDSPNEQFF. The CDR3 nucleotides are TGTGCCAGCAGAGGACGAGCGGGAGATTCACCCAATGAGCAGTTCTTC.